The 30 T cell receptor beta chains reported below all come from one sample, sequenced in a study of beta chain features in type 1 diabetes. The isolated RNA, all of it, was reverse transcribed, so expressed TCRB transcripts were what got sequenced. This table comes from immunoSEQ multiplex PCR, and its TCRdb copy is limited to in-frame clones, with some not included. In the table there are hundreds of thousands of clones, about 70% of which are singletons. Sequenced material: naive CD4+ T cells from blood. All receptors derive from a man younger than 45 in good health.

This chain connects TRBV30 to TRBJ2-3, with a weak D call TRBD1 (5 bases). Per the germline V gene, CDR1 is GTSNPN and CDR2 is SVGIG (reference sequence). The length of the CDR3 is 17 residues. V shed 0 bases and J shed 2 bases, with 18 bases lying between them. The chain's CDR3 is CAWSVLKDNQLTDTQYF. The CDR3 bases are TGTGCCTGGAGTGTACTCAAGGACAACCAACTCACAGATACGCAGTATTTT.

The table lists this clone with a few counts. V usage is TRBV30 and J usage is TRBJ2-7; D is uncertain. V was trimmed by 3 bases and J by 4 bases, leaving 7 bases between them. The length of the CDR3 is 11 residues. CDR1 GTSNPN and CDR2 SVGIG come from the germline V gene (reference sequence). The CDR3: CAWRSRYEQYF. The DNA of the CDR3 is TGTGCCTGGAGGAGTCGATACGAGCAGTACTTC.

V is TRBV30 and J is TRBJ2-2; D gene unclear. This CDR3 comprises 14 residues. CDR1 is GTSNPN and CDR2 is SVGIG in the germline V gene (reference sequence). Trimming left V 6 bases short and J 2 bases short, with 13 bases between. Here the CDR3 DNA reads TGTGCCTGCCAGGCCTTCATTAACACCGGGGAGCTGTTTTTT. Translating it yields CACQAFINTGELFF. Variable domain in full (rest from reference TRBV30 and TRBJ2-2): SQTIHQWPATLVQPVGSPLSLECTVEGTSNPNLYWYRQAAGRGLQLLFYSVGIGQISSEVPQNLSASRPQDRQFILSSKKLLLSDSGFYLCACQAFINTGELFFGEGSRLTVL.

This clone was seen once. The chain has TRBV11-2 and TRBJ2-3; TRBD2 matches 10 bases. Trimming removed 5 bases from V and 3 bases from J; junction bases left unmatched: 14. This CDR3 has 18 amino acids. Looked up from germline, CDR1 is SGHAT and CDR2 is FQNNGV. This chain's CDR3 is CASSPVGSTSGITDTQYF. The DNA of the CDR3 is TGTGCCAGCAGCCCCGTAGGGTCTACTAGCGGGATAACAGATACGCAGTATTTT.

CDR3 in amino acids: CAWSLGQGARETQYF. The CDR3 DNA reads as TGTGCCTGGAGTCTTGGACAGGGGGCCCGAGAGACCCAGTACTTC. The chain carries TRBV30 and TRBJ2-5, with 11 bases that match TRBD1. CDR3 length: 15 residues. Germline V gene data show CDR1 as GTSNPN and CDR2 as SVGIG (reference sequence). Trimming at V came to 2 bases and at J to 4 bases, leaving 6 bases not matched to a gene.

The chain links TRBV5-1 to TRBJ2-5, with D possibly matching TRBD2 (5 bases). Germline CDR1 is SGHRS and CDR2 is YFSETQ. Trimming took off 0 bases at V and 5 bases at J, with 11 bases between the two ends. CDR3 length equals 14 residues. In nucleotides, the CDR3 is TGCGCCAGCAGCTTGGACGCCGGGATGGAGACCCAGTACTTC. This encodes CASSLDAGMETQYF.

CDR3 sequence: CASISPGQGAKNIQYF. CDR3 bases: TGTGCCAGCATTTCCCCGGGACAGGGGGCCAAAAACATTCAGTACTTC. The chain employs TRBV28 and TRBJ2-4; 10 nucleotides agree with TRBD1. Per the germline V gene, CDR1 is MDHEN and CDR2 is SYDVKM. J gave up 1 base and V 7 bases, and 7 bases lay outside the gene matches. The CDR3 has 16 amino acids.

The genes are TRBV21-1 and TRBJ1-2. TRBV21-1 is deemed a pseudogene. This CDR3 is built from 13 residues. The chain's CDR3 is CASTTDPGAGYTF. The CDR3 DNA follows: TGTGCCAGCACCACGGACCCGGGAGCAGGCTACACCTTC.

The count of this clone is one. The rearrangement links TRBV13 to TRBJ2-5, with D uncertain. The CDR3 runs 13 residues. In germline, CDR1 is PRHDT, CDR2 FYEKMQ (reference sequence). V lost 5 bases, J lost 0 bases, and 7 bases lay in between. The CDR3 is CASSLLYQETQYF. The CDR3 region has the DNA TGTGCCAGCAGCCTCCTATACCAAGAGACCCAGTACTTC.

The chain couples TRBV5-6 to TRBJ2-1, with TRBD2 matching over 10 bases. Unmatched junction bases numbered 9, after V lost 4 bases and J lost 5 bases. CDR3 length equals 16 residues. Germline V lookup: CDR1 SGHDT, CDR2 YYEEEE. CDR3 sequence reads: CASSPKSGRAHNEQFF. The CDR3 DNA is TGTGCCAGCAGCCCGAAGAGCGGGAGGGCCCACAATGAGCAGTTCTTC.

The gene calls are TRBV19 and TRBJ2-3, with D possibly being TRBD2 (5 bases). The CDR3 length is 15 residues. V lost 4 bases, J lost 3 bases, and 14 bases lay in between. CDR1 is LNHDA and CDR2 is SQIVND in the germline V gene (reference sequence). The DNA of the CDR3 is TGTGCCAGTAGTAGTCGGGCAGGAGGTACAGATACGCAGTATTTT. Amino acid sequence: CASSSRAGGTDTQYF.

In DNA, the CDR3 is TGTGCCAGCACGGAGGGCACAGATACGCAGTATTTT. It is translated as CASTEGTDTQYF. The V gene is TRBV28, the J gene TRBJ2-3, with a tentative D call TRBD2 (5 bases). The CDR3 runs to 12 residues. Looked up from germline, CDR1 is MDHEN and CDR2 is SYDVKM. The V and J ends lost 7 bases and 1 base respectively, with 6 bases between them.

In regard to this clone: In the same sample, other DNA sequences code for this CDR3. CDR3 coding DNA: TGCAGTGGGCAGGGGGCTGATGGCTACACCTTC. Translating it yields CSGQGADGYTF. The chain recombines TRBV29-1 with TRBJ1-2; TRBD1 aligns across 8 bases. CDR3 length: 11 residues. The germline CDR1 and CDR2 sequences are SQVTM and ANQGSEA. Filled out from reference TRBV29-1 and TRBJ1-2, the complete variable domain reads SAVISQKPSRDICQRGTSLTIQCQVDSQVTMMFWYRQQPGQSLTLIATANQGSEATYESGFVIDKFPISRPNLTFSTLTVSNMSPEDSSIYLCSGQGADGYTFGSGTRLTVV.

The gene calls are TRBV25-1 and TRBJ1-6, with unresolved D. The germline V and J ends were trimmed by 2 bases and 13 bases, with 18 bases remaining between them. The CDR3 is 15 amino acids. Germline V gene sequence: CDR1 MGHDK, CDR2 SYGVNS. CDR3 sequence (DNA): TGTGCCAGCAGTGAAAATCCCGGCCTTGCGCTCCCCCTCCACTTT. Encoded protein: CASSENPGLALPLHF.

The chain is built from TRBV5-1 and TRBJ2-1; a weak D match, TRBD1 (6 bases). In germline, CDR1 is SGHRS, CDR2 YFSETQ. CDR3 length: 16 residues. V was clipped by 4 bases and J by 0 bases, with 14 bases between them. CDR3 DNA: TGCGCCAGCAGCCCTACTGGACAGCCCTCCTACAATGAGCAGTTCTTC. It translates to CASSPTGQPSYNEQFF.

The gene calls are TRBV5-1 and TRBJ1-1; D is perhaps TRBD1 (5 bases). The CDR3 runs 13 residues. The V end was cut by 4 bases, the J end by 3 bases, with 10 bases between. Germline assignment: CDR1 SGHRS and CDR2 YFSETQ. The CDR3 DNA is TGCGCCAGCAGCAGAGGACAAGACACTGAAGCTTTCTTT. Translating gives CASSRGQDTEAFF. Supplemented by reference TRBV5-1 and TRBJ1-1, the full variable domain reads KAGVTQTPRYLIKTRGQQVTLSCSPISGHRSVSWYQQTPGQGLQFLFEYFSETQRNKGNFPGRFSGRQFSNSRSEMNVSTLELGDSALYLCASSRGQDTEAFFGQGTRLTVV.

The chain combines TRBV7-2 with TRBJ1-1; D is ambiguous. The length of the CDR3 is 13 residues. Germline assignment: CDR1 SGHTA and CDR2 FQGNSA. The ends were cut back, 2 bases at V and 6 bases at J, with 10 bases in the middle. The CDR3, as DNA: TGTGCCAGCAGCTTATCACCGGGAGCTGAAGCTTTCTTT. It is translated as CASSLSPGAEAFF.

The V and J genes are TRBV30 and TRBJ1-1; maybe TRBD1 (5 bases). Germline assignment: CDR1 GTSNPN and CDR2 SVGIG (reference sequence). The CDR3 is 13 amino acids. V shed 2 bases and J shed 5 bases, with 12 bases lying between them. The CDR3 coding sequence is TGTGCCTGGAGTTCGGACACGGTGACTGAAGCTTTCTTT. It is translated as CAWSSDTVTEAFF. The whole variable domain, remainder taken from reference TRBV30 and TRBJ1-1, is SQTIHQWPATLVQPVGSPLSLECTVEGTSNPNLYWYRQAAGRGLQLLFYSVGIGQISSEVPQNLSASRPQDRQFILSSKKLLLSDSGFYLCAWSSDTVTEAFFGQGTRLTVV.

The rearrangement uses TRBV14 and TRBJ2-7, with 10 bases aligning to TRBD2. The length of the CDR3 is 14 residues. Germline lookup yields CDR1 SGHDN and CDR2 FVKESK. The junction had 5 bases not matched to a gene; V was cut back by 4 bases and J by 5 bases. CDR3 nucleotides: TGTGCCAGCAGCCGGACTAGCGGACGGGACGAGCAGTACTTC. Translated, it gives CASSRTSGRDEQYF. Together with reference TRBV14 and TRBJ2-7, the CDR3 gives the full variable domain: EAGVTQFPSHSVIEKGQTVTLRCDPISGHDNLYWYRRVMGKEIKFLLHFVKESKQDESGMPNNRFLAERTGGTYSTLKVQPAELEDSGVYFCASSRTSGRDEQYFGPGTRLTVT.

This clone was observed a few times. This chain connects TRBV30 to TRBJ2-2, with unresolved D. Trimming left V 1 base short and J 9 bases short, with 9 bases between. CDR1 and CDR2 from the germline V gene are GTSNPN and SVGIG (reference sequence). The CDR3 has 12 residues. CDR3 region: CAWSGPSRELFF. In nucleotides, the CDR3 is TGTGCCTGGAGTGGACCAAGTAGGGAGCTGTTTTTT.

This rearrangement joins TRBV18 to TRBJ2-3, with 9 bases lining up with TRBD1. J gave up 0 bases and V 5 bases, and 3 bases lay outside the gene matches. The CDR3 covers 15 residues. CDR1 is KGHSH and CDR2 is LQKENI in the germline V gene. The CDR3 protein is CASSAQGASTDTQYF. Written as DNA, the CDR3 is TGTGCCAGCTCAGCACAGGGGGCTAGCACAGATACGCAGTATTTT. The full variable domain, completed using reference TRBV18 and TRBJ2-3, is NAGVMQNPRHLVRRRGQEARLRCSPMKGHSHVYWYRQLPEEGLKFMVYLQKENIIDESGMPKERFSAEFPKEGPSILRIQQVVRGDSAAYFCASSAQGASTDTQYFGPGTRLTVL.

J is TRBJ2-5 and V is TRBV9; TRBD1 matches 12 bases. The CDR3 totals 14 residues. V trimming: 3 bases; J trimming: 7 bases; junction bases outside the gene matches: 4. The germline V gene has CDR1 SGDLS and CDR2 YYNGEE. CDR3 DNA sequence: TGTGCCAGCAGCGCGGGACAGGGGGCCGGGACCCAGTACTTC. It encodes CASSAGQGAGTQYF.

This chain uses TRBV9 with TRBJ2-3; D unclear. The CDR3 length is 13 residues. Per the germline V gene, CDR1 is SGDLS and CDR2 is YYNGEE. V shed 4 bases and J shed 2 bases, with 8 bases lying between them. CDR3 bases: TGTGCCAGCAGCTTCGGTAACACAGATACGCAGTATTTT. Translated, it gives CASSFGNTDTQYF.

This clone turned up a few times. The chain joins TRBV2 to TRBJ1-6; the D is unclear. The CDR3 loop spans 12 amino acids. Germline V gene data show CDR1 as SNHLY and CDR2 as FYNNEI. Trimming stripped 2 bases from V and 16 bases from J, with 12 bases between. CDR3 nucleotides: TGTGCCAGCAGTGAAAGCCGGGGTCAACTCCACTTT. Residues: CASSESRGQLHF.

This chain joins TRBV10-3 and TRBJ2-1; 9 positions match TRBD1. Germline V lookup: CDR1 ENHRY, CDR2 SYGVKD. V was pared by 0 bases and J by 6 bases, with 3 bases of the junction left unmatched. The CDR3 is 15 residues long. CDR3 amino acids: CAISESATGGNEQFF. CDR3 DNA sequence: TGTGCCATCAGTGAGTCCGCGACAGGGGGCAATGAGCAGTTCTTC.

The chain links TRBV7-2 to TRBJ2-3; a weak D match, TRBD1 (5 bases). The V end was cut by 4 bases, the J end by 3 bases, with 11 bases between. Germline V lookup: CDR1 SGHTA, CDR2 FQGNSA. The CDR3 loop spans 14 amino acids. The CDR3 protein is CASSSLGRTDTQYF. The CDR3 DNA is TGTGCCAGCAGCTCACTGGGGCGGACAGATACGCAGTATTTT. Full variable domain (remainder filled in from reference TRBV7-2 and TRBJ2-3): GAGVSQSPSNKVTEKGKDVELRCDPISGHTALYWYRQSLGQGLEFLIYFQGNSAPDKSGLPSDRFSAERTGGSVSTLTIQRTQQEDSAVYLCASSSLGRTDTQYFGPGTRLTVL.

CDR3 nucleotides: TGCAGCGCCTCTGCGACGGGGGTCGAGCAGTACTTC. It encodes CSASATGVEQYF. J is TRBJ2-7 and V is TRBV29-1; tentatively, D is TRBD2 (6 bases). The CDR3 covers 12 residues. Trimming took 7 bases from V and 6 from J, leaving 16 bases between them. Germline CDR1 is SQVTM and CDR2 is ANQGSEA.

The rearrangement links TRBV2 to TRBJ2-5; D is possibly TRBD1 (5 bases). The germline CDR1 and CDR2 sequences are SNHLY and FYNNEI. This CDR3 has 13 amino acids. V lost 6 bases and J lost 5, with 13 bases in between. The CDR3 here is CASSKGEGETQYF. Written as DNA, the CDR3 is TGTGCCAGCAGCAAAGGGGAAGGGGAGACCCAGTACTTC.

There are a few counts of this clone. This rearrangement joins TRBV29-1 to TRBJ2-5; the D is unclear. Germline V gene lookup returns CDR1 SQVTM and CDR2 ANQGSEA. Trimming took 3 bases from V and 5 from J, leaving 4 bases between them. The CDR3 is 10 residues long. The CDR3, as DNA: TGCAGCGTTGAGTGGGAGACCCAGTACTTC. It specifies CSVEWETQYF.

This chain connects TRBV28 to TRBJ1-5; TRBD1 matches at 7 bases. This CDR3 comprises 13 residues. CDR1 and CDR2 from the germline V gene are MDHEN and SYDVKM. J lost 7 bases, V lost 7 bases, and 7 bases had no gene match. The CDR3 here is CASNDREVQPQHF. The CDR3 region has the DNA TGTGCCAGCAATGACAGGGAGGTCCAGCCCCAGCATTTT. The full variable domain, rest sourced from reference TRBV28 and TRBJ1-5, is DVKVTQSSRYLVKRTGEKVFLECVQDMDHENMFWYRQDPGLGLRLIYFSYDVKMKEKGDIPEGYSVSREKKERFSLILESASTNQTSMYLCASNDREVQPQHFGDGTRLSIL.